The 11 T cell receptor beta chains below all came from one sample that was sequenced in a study of identical twins. MiXCR was run by TCRdb on the 5' RACE reads, yielding one entry per CDR3 protein. In the table there are under 300,000 distinct CDR3 sequences, more than 12% of which are singletons. Sequencing was performed on memory (CD45RO+) T cells sorted from blood. These TCRs come from a woman aged 18-35 years in good health.

This clonotype was recorded at least ten times. V usage is TRBV20-1 and J usage is TRBJ2-7; 9 bases are shared with TRBD1. V trimming: 6 bases; J trimming: 7 bases; junction bases outside the gene matches: 13. There are 14 residues in the CDR3. Germline V gives CDR1 DFQATT, CDR2 SNEGSKA (reference sequence). The CDR3 nucleotides read TGCAGTGCCACTAACGGACAGGGGACGGGTGAGCAGTACTTC. Its protein is CSATNGQGTGEQYF.

The rearrangement joins TRBV5-6 to TRBJ2-5; D is unclear. Trimming shortened V by 2 bases and J by 7 bases, and 9 bases separated the two germline ends. CDR1 and CDR2 from the germline V gene are SGHDT and YYEEEE. The CDR3 has 12 amino acids. Here the CDR3 DNA reads TGTGCCAGCAGCTTTGGGCTCTGGACCCAGTACTTC. It specifies CASSFGLWTQYF.

This clonotype was detected ten times or more. The chain joins TRBV20-1 to TRBJ2-7; 7 positions agree with TRBD2. CDR3 length: 13 residues. Germline V CDR1 and CDR2: DFQATT, SNEGSKA (reference sequence). Trimming at V came to 3 bases and at J to 2 bases, leaving 4 bases not matched to a gene. The CDR3: CSASPGTTYEQYF. CDR3 bases: TGCAGTGCTAGCCCCGGGACTACCTACGAGCAGTACTTC.

V gene TRBV29-1 combines with J gene TRBJ1-2; D is uncertain. Germline V gives CDR1 SQVTM, CDR2 ANQGSEA. V lost 4 bases, J lost 8 bases, and 17 bases lay in between. The CDR3 covers 13 residues. CDR3 sequence: CSVGNSPVFGYTF. The CDR3 DNA reads as TGCAGCGTTGGGAACAGCCCTGTTTTCGGCTACACCTTC.

V is TRBV2 and J is TRBJ2-5; 7 positions match TRBD2. The germline CDR1 and CDR2 sequences are SNHLY and FYNNEI. The CDR3 is made up of 18 amino acids. V lost 4 bases, J lost 5 bases, and 19 bases stayed unmatched. The CDR3 protein is CASSVGRGREAIGETQYF. CDR3 coding DNA: TGTGCCAGCAGTGTGGGTCGAGGTCGGGAGGCTATAGGGGAGACCCAGTACTTC. The entire variable domain, with the rest obtained from reference TRBV2 and TRBJ2-5, is as follows: EPEVTQTPSHQVTQMGQEVILRCVPISNHLYFYWYRQILGQKVEFLVSFYNNEISEKSEIFDDQFSVERPDGSNFTLKIRSTKLEDSAMYFCASSVGRGREAIGETQYFGPGTRLLVL.

This clonotype was counted between two and nine times. The chain has TRBV29-1 and TRBJ2-1; TRBD1 might be the D (5 bases). The V and J ends lost 6 bases and 10 bases respectively, with 19 bases between them. Germline-derived CDR1 and CDR2 are SQVTM and ANQGSEA. The CDR3 spans 13 residues. CDR3 amino acids: CSVPRTGVFEQFF. The CDR3 DNA reads as TGCAGCGTCCCCAGAACAGGCGTTTTCGAGCAGTTCTTC.

The chain employs TRBV2 and TRBJ1-2, with TRBD1 as a possible D gene (6 bases). CDR1 is SNHLY and CDR2 is FYNNEI in the germline V gene. Trimming took 3 bases from V and 5 from J, leaving 13 bases between them. This CDR3 is 14 amino acids long. The CDR3 reads CASSDQGRGYGYTF. In nucleotides, the CDR3 is TGTGCCAGCAGTGATCAGGGGAGGGGGTATGGCTACACCTTC.

Concerning this clonotype: One end of the junction is discordant with germline, which a read error may explain. The chain employs TRBV20-1 and TRBJ2-5; weak D call: TRBD1 (5 bases). The CDR3 runs to 14 residues. From germline, CDR1 is DFQATT and CDR2 SNEGSKA (reference sequence). The CDR3 spells CSASGDSSVRQLNF. In DNA form, the CDR3 reads TGCAGTGCTAGTGGCGATTCGAGTGTGCGACAGCTAAACTTC.

This rearrangement joins TRBV6-2 or TRBV6-3 to TRBJ2-6; 8 positions match TRBD1. The CDR3 has 15 amino acids. J was trimmed by 4 bases and V by 6 bases; bases with no gene match: 5. Germline-derived CDR1 and CDR2 are MNHEY and SVGEGT. DNA for the CDR3: TGTGCCAGCAGCTCGACAGGGGCAGGGGCCAACGTCCTGACTTTC. Protein: CASSSTGAGANVLTF.

The chain couples TRBV2 to TRBJ1-2; maybe TRBD1 (6 bases). Germline values: CDR1 SNHLY, CDR2 FYNNEI. V was shortened by 5 bases and J by 8 bases, with 15 bases between the two germline ends. This CDR3 is built from 13 residues. The CDR3 nucleotides read TGTGCCAGCAGTCAAACGGACAGAAGCGGCTACACCTTC. Protein product: CASSQTDRSGYTF.

V gene TRBV20-1 combines with J gene TRBJ2-4; D is possibly TRBD1 (5 bases). Trimming took 5 bases from V and 0 from J, leaving 14 bases between them. The CDR3 spans 15 residues. Germline-derived CDR1 and CDR2 are DFQATT and SNEGSKA (reference sequence). The DNA for the CDR3 is TGCAGTGCTCCTACTTCTACAGGAGCCAAAAACATTCAGTACTTC. It translates to CSAPTSTGAKNIQYF.